This TCR beta chain was sequenced for a study of T cell changes during pregnancy in multiple sclerosis. The protocol was immunoSEQ multiplex PCR, while the TCRdb copy is restricted to in-frame clones and leaves out a portion. The profile shows over 70,000 clones, around 94% of them singletons. Looked up from germline, CDR1 is MNHEY and CDR2 is SVGAGI. The CDR3 runs 15 residues. Deletions cut 7 bases from V and 5 bases from J, with 18 bases between. The receptor was isolated from a female donor in good health, enrolled as a control in a pregnancy study. V gene TRBV6-5 combines with J gene TRBJ2-1, with a possible D match to TRBD1 (5 bases). This material consisted of peripheral blood, taken in the third trimester of pregnancy. CDR3 DNA: TGTGCCAGCACCCCGCGGCAGGGTAACCACAATGAGCAGTTCTTC. Its protein product is CASTPRQGNHNEQFF.